This T cell receptor (beta chain) was observed in a study of T cell clonality in common variable immunodeficiency (dated by TCRdb to the mid-2010s). Broader findings and caveats from the paper: Fewer TCRbeta clones were shared among CVID subjects than among healthy controls (p < 0.0001). Increased TCRbeta clonality was found in CVID subjects compared with healthy controls (t-test p = 0.018), with the increase being most characteristic of about a third of subjects. Fewer deletions and N-nucleotide insertions were reportedly observed in CVID TCRbeta sequences, and highly modified clones with 13 or more V deletions were reportedly absent from CVID TCRbeta sequences. Correlations of repertoire features with clinical complications were constrained by heterogeneity among patients within the CVID cohort. According to the authors, figuring out what caused the increased clonality in CVID would require sequencing the repertoires of T cell subpopulations. Although equal DNA input was used, an average of about 83,000 unique sequences per sample was obtained for controls, compared with some 30,000 for CVID samples.

Standard criteria were used to diagnose CVID, namely serum IgG, IgA and/or IgM reduced below the normal range together with specific antibody deficiency. There were fewer than 45 subjects in the CVID group (29 male and 15 female), ranging in age from 9 to 64 years, with a mean age of roughly 40. Most CVID patients and most healthy controls were of Caucasian heritage. All CVID subjects had received replacement immunoglobulin therapy for at least one year at the time of study participation. At the time of blood collection, no CVID subject was ill or was being treated with immunomodulatory or immunosuppressive medication. From each donor, roughly 5 to 8.5 ml of heparinized peripheral whole blood was collected. Genomic DNA from adults with common variable immune deficiency (CVID) and from healthy adult controls was used to sequence TCRbeta CDR3 repertoires. Diluted blood was density-centrifuged over Hypaque 1077 or Ficoll-Paque to isolate peripheral blood mononuclear cells. Genomic DNA was extracted from unsorted mononuclear cells by Qiagen column purification or by a centrifugation-based method.

The germline V gene encodes CDR1 SGHAT and CDR2 FQNNGV. V was cut back by 2 bases and J by 0 bases, leaving a gap of 10 bases between them. The CDR3 holds 15 amino acids from the cysteine to the phenylalanine. The 36 bases shown cover part of the CDR3, and their frame starts at base 1. This clone appeared many times. Its antigen target is currently unknown. Read sequence stops 3 residues before the CDR3 end, and the germline J gene provides the missing end. CVID samples and control samples contributed equivalent amounts of genomic DNA as sequencing input. For every sample, a 60 bp segment covering the rearranged TCRbeta CDR3 region was amplified and then sequenced. The immunoSEQ assay, a bias-corrected multiplex PCR combined with high-throughput sequencing, was used to amplify TCRbeta. The original pipeline was this. Every unique nucleotide sequence counted as a clone and was annotated with V, D and J genes, copy number and frequency. Sequences were labeled productive if in frame, and non-productive if out of frame or containing stop codons. As previously described, clonality was computed from Shannon's entropy. The predicted amino acid sequences of productive clones were used to derive the mean CDR3 Kyte-Doolittle hydropathy. Hierarchical clustering of scaled V gene usage was performed with the R hclust function using Manhattan distance and complete linkage. Sharing of clones by CDR3 amino acid sequence was evaluated through resampling of 12 repertoires per group over 100 rounds. The repertoires were searched for 70 published EBV-specific and 245 published CMV-specific TCRbeta sequences. A couple of CVID samples that yielded fewer than 10,000 sequences were excluded from the analysis, so approximately 38 CVID repertoires were retained. Held by TCRdb, this immuneACCESS table contains in-frame sequences only and omits some clones. Under half of the omission traces to an unresolved V gene where checked; the cause of the rest is unknown. V and J calls and clone size are copied from that table; D and trimming were computed from the DNA. The table shows fewer than 40,000 clones here, with no singletons. Clones ranked in the top ten supply 6.5% to 7.5% of the sample.

The chain links TRBV11-2 with TRBJ2-5; possibly the D gene is TRBD2, per 6 matching bases. This TCR came from a human donor with common variable immunodeficiency. Sequencing was performed on peripheral blood mononuclear cells. The CDR3 DNA, read in part, is TGTGCCAGCAGCTTAAGCGGGTCGTACCAAGAGACC. Its protein product is CASSLSGSYQET. The whole CDR3 region reads CASSLSGSYQETQYF.